The 22 T cell receptor beta chains below come from one sample, sequenced in a study of technical replicates of blood from a handful of donors. The data were produced by immunoSEQ multiplex PCR, yet TCRdb's version contains in-frame clones alone and is incomplete. The sample shows approximately 87,000 clones, about 91% of them seen only once. The sequencing input was T cells isolated from PBMCs. These receptors came from a human donor in good health. Some clones in this sample may be carry-over from other donors' samples.

CDR3 coding DNA: TGCGCCAGCAGCCAACTCAGGGGGGTCTTCGGTAATGAAAAACTGTTTTTT. Its translation is CASSQLRGVFGNEKLFF. V is TRBV4-3 and J is TRBJ1-4, with TRBD1 matching over 7 bases. The CDR3 runs 17 residues. With 2 bases clipped from V and 4 bases from J, the junction kept 10 bases outside the gene matches. The germline V gene encodes CDR1 LGHNA and CDR2 YSLEER.

The chain joins TRBV7-2 to TRBJ2-7; TRBD2 matches 12 bases. The V segment lost 5 bases and the J segment 3 bases; nucleotides outside the gene matches: 5. The CDR3 has 15 residues. CDR1 and CDR2 from the germline V gene are SGHTA and FQGNSA. For the CDR3, the DNA is TGTGCCAGCAGCCCTGGACTAGCGGGAAGCTACGAGCAGTACTTC. It translates to CASSPGLAGSYEQYF.

The CDR3 protein is CAATQIASGEQYF. For the CDR3, the DNA is TGTGCCGCGACCCAAATCGCTTCGGGCGAGCAGTACTTC. The chain joins TRBV10-3 to TRBJ2-7; D uncertain. The CDR3 length is 13 residues. The germline V gene has CDR1 ENHRY and CDR2 SYGVKD. Trimming left V 11 bases short and J 6 bases short, with 20 bases between.

V gene TRBV7-9 combines with J gene TRBJ1-2, with 12 bases matching TRBD1. Trimming at V came to 3 bases and at J to 7 bases, leaving 6 bases not matched to a gene. Germline CDR1 and CDR2: SEHNR and FQNEAQ (reference sequence). The length of the CDR3 is 15 residues. The CDR3 is CASSFPGQGAIGYTF. CDR3 DNA: TGTGCCAGCAGCTTTCCGGGACAGGGGGCAATTGGCTACACCTTC.

The rearrangement uses TRBV5-4 and TRBJ2-1; D unclear. Germline V CDR1 and CDR2: SGHNT, YYREEE (reference sequence). The V end was cut by 0 bases, the J end by 7 bases, with 5 bases between. The CDR3 spans 12 residues. Here the CDR3 reads CASSLGSNEQFF. CDR3 coding DNA: TGTGCCAGCAGCTTGGGGAGTAATGAGCAGTTCTTC.

This rearrangement joins TRBV7-9 to TRBJ2-2, with TRBD1 as a possible D gene (5 bases). The V gene lost 3 bases and the J gene lost 3 bases, with 8 bases spanning the gap. CDR3 length: 14 amino acids. The germline CDR1 and CDR2 sequences are SEHNR and FQNEAQ (reference sequence). CDR3 sequence: CASSFQGDTGELFF. In nucleotides, the CDR3 is TGTGCCAGCAGCTTTCAGGGTGACACCGGGGAGCTGTTTTTT.

This clone was counted only a few times. The gene calls are TRBV6-5 and TRBJ1-1, with D possibly being TRBD1 (6 bases). The germline gives CDR1 MNHEY, CDR2 SVGAGI. Trimming removed 2 bases from V and 4 bases from J, with 11 bases in between. This CDR3 has 14 amino acids. The CDR3: CASSYISGATEAFF. The CDR3 nucleotides are TGTGCCAGCAGTTACATCTCAGGGGCCACTGAAGCTTTCTTT.

The chain carries TRBV15 and TRBJ2-4; a weak D match, TRBD1 (5 bases). This CDR3 has 12 amino acids. Looked up from germline, CDR1 is LNHNV and CDR2 is YYDKDF (reference sequence). Trimming removed 5 bases at V and 6 bases at J, with 8 bases between. The CDR3 DNA sequence: TGTGCCACCAGCTTGGACACAAACATTCAGTACTTC. Its translation is CATSLDTNIQYF.

The chain has TRBV4-2 and TRBJ1-4; 9 bases agree with TRBD1. After removal of 0 bases from V and 5 bases from J, the junction contained 10 bases not matched to a gene. Looked up from germline, CDR1 is LGHNA and CDR2 is YNFKEQ. The CDR3 extends over 18 amino acids. CDR3 sequence reads: CASSQDGPGQGQNEKLFF. CDR3 bases: TGTGCCAGCAGCCAAGATGGGCCGGGACAGGGCCAAAATGAAAAACTGTTTTTT.

This chain links TRBV7-8 with TRBJ1-5; the D is unclear. This CDR3 comprises 15 residues. V was clipped by 1 base and J by 3 bases, with 10 bases between them. Germline V CDR1 and CDR2: SGHVS, FQNEAQ. The CDR3 region has the DNA TGTGCCAGCAGCTTAGGGCAGCGGATCAATCAGCCCCAGCATTTT. Protein product: CASSLGQRINQPQHF.

The chain links TRBV5-1 to TRBJ2-1; a weak D match, TRBD1 (5 bases). The V and J ends lost 0 bases and 0 bases respectively, with 7 bases between them. Germline CDR1 SGHRS, CDR2 YFSETQ. The CDR3 has 15 residues. CDR3 nucleotide sequence: TGCGCCAGCAGCTTGGAGGGGCTCTCCTACAATGAGCAGTTCTTC. The encoded protein is CASSLEGLSYNEQFF.

This clone is a singleton in its sample. This chain links TRBV19 with TRBJ2-7; 9 positions agree with TRBD1. Germline assignment: CDR1 LNHDA and CDR2 SQIVND (reference sequence). The CDR3 is 14 residues long. V dropped 5 bases and J dropped 3; count of bases not matched to a gene: 5. This CDR3 is CASSGGQGSYEQYF. The CDR3 nucleotides read TGTGCCAGTAGTGGAGGACAGGGGAGCTACGAGCAGTACTTC.

This chain joins TRBV28 and TRBJ2-7; D possibly corresponds to TRBD1 (7 bases). The V end lost 3 bases, the J end lost 4 bases, and 13 bases lay between the germline ends. The CDR3 length is 14 residues. The V gene's germline CDR1 is MDHEN and CDR2 SYDVKM. CDR3 in amino acids: CASSLPQGGYEQYF. The CDR3 DNA follows: TGTGCCAGCAGTTTGCCCCAGGGGGGTTACGAGCAGTACTTC. Full variable domain (outside the CDR3, taken from reference TRBV28 and TRBJ2-7): DVKVTQSSRYLVKRTGEKVFLECVQDMDHENMFWYRQDPGLGLRLIYFSYDVKMKEKGDIPEGYSVSREKKERFSLILESASTNQTSMYLCASSLPQGGYEQYFGPGTRLTVT.

V and J are TRBV7-9 and TRBJ1-3; unclear D gene. This CDR3 contains 14 residues. The V and J ends lost 2 bases and 1 base respectively, with 6 bases between them. The germline V gene encodes CDR1 SEHNR and CDR2 FQNEAQ (reference sequence). The CDR3 nucleotides are TGTGCCAGCAGCTTACTTAATTCTGGAAACACCATATATTTT. It is translated as CASSLLNSGNTIYF.

V is TRBV7-3 and J is TRBJ2-1; perhaps TRBD2 as D (6 bases). The CDR3 is 17 amino acids. Per germline, CDR1 SGHTA and CDR2 FQGTGA. Trimming shortened V by 5 bases and J by 0 bases, and 17 bases separated the two germline ends. Here the CDR3 reads CASSGGASAYSYNEQFF. In nucleotides, the CDR3 is TGTGCCAGCAGCGGAGGGGCTAGCGCGTACTCCTACAATGAGCAGTTCTTC.

CDR3 amino acids: CSGRLAGGPYNEQFF. The CDR3 DNA sequence: TGCAGCGGTCGACTAGCGGGAGGCCCCTACAATGAGCAGTTCTTC. V is TRBV29-1 and J is TRBJ2-1; 13 nucleotides match TRBD2. The germline CDR1 and CDR2 sequences are SQVTM and ANQGSEA. CDR3 size: 15 residues. Trimming removed 7 bases from V and 2 bases from J; junction bases left unmatched: 5.

The chain couples TRBV7-3 to TRBJ1-5; 7 bases match TRBD1. V gave up 5 bases and J gave up 5 bases; unmatched junction bases: 3. This CDR3 spans 13 amino acids. Looked up from germline, CDR1 is SGHTA and CDR2 is FQGTGA. The CDR3 nucleotides read TGTGCCAGCAGCCGCGACAGGGATCAGCCCCAGCATTTT. Translated: CASSRDRDQPQHF.

The V and J genes are TRBV21-1 and TRBJ2-3; TRBD1, the table's D call, was not compared with the DNA. TRBV21-1 represents a pseudogene. The CDR3 has 15 residues. Here the CDR3 DNA reads TGTGCCAGCAGCAAAGAAGGGACAGGGACAGATACGCAGTATTTT. Its translation is CASSKEGTGTDTQYF.

In DNA form, the CDR3 reads TGTGCCAGCAGAGTCGACAGGTTTAGCAATCAGCCCCAGCATTTT. Encoded protein: CASRVDRFSNQPQHF. V and J are TRBV6-1 and TRBJ1-5, with a tentative D call TRBD1 (6 bases). The germline V and J ends were trimmed by 6 bases and 0 bases, with 12 bases remaining between them. The CDR3 covers 15 residues. Germline assignment: CDR1 MNHNS and CDR2 SASEGT.

This chain connects TRBV4-1 to TRBJ1-3; 7 bases line up with TRBD1. The germline V gene encodes CDR1 MGHRA and CDR2 YSYEKL. CDR3 size: 16 residues. V lost 5 bases and J lost 4; bases outside the gene matches: 11. CDR3 amino acids: CASSFNRGLGGNTIYF. The DNA for the CDR3 is TGCGCCAGCAGCTTTAACAGGGGACTGGGGGGAAACACCATATATTTT.

The J gene is TRBJ2-4, the V gene TRBV9, with 7 bases aligning to TRBD1. The V gene's germline CDR1 is SGDLS and CDR2 YYNGEE. The V and J ends lost 3 bases and 6 bases, in that order; junction bases with no gene match: 0. The CDR3 totals 12 residues. The CDR3 DNA reads as TGTGCCAGCAGCGGACAGGGAAACATTCAGTACTTC. Residues: CASSGQGNIQYF.

The rearrangement uses TRBV7-2 and TRBJ2-5; TRBD2 matches 9 bases. V dropped 1 base and J dropped 1; count of bases not matched to a gene: 4. CDR3 length equals 16 residues. The germline V gene has CDR1 SGHTA and CDR2 FQGNSA. This CDR3 is CASSLGSGSPQETQYF. DNA for the CDR3: TGTGCCAGCAGCTTAGGTAGCGGGAGCCCCCAAGAGACCCAGTACTTC.